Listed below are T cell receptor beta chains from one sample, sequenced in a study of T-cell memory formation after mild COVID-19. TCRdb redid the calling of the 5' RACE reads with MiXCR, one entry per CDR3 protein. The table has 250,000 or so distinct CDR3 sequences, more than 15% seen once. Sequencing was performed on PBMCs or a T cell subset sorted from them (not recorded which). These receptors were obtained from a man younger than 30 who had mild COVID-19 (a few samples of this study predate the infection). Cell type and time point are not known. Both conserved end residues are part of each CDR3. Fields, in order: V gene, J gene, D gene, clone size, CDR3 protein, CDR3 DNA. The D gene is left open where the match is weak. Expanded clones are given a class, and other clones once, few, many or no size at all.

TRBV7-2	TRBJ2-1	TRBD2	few	CASRLLSGGQDEQFF	TGTGCCAGCCGATTGCTCAGCGGGGGGCAGGATGAGCAGTTCTTC
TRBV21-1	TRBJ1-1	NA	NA	CASSKADRAVAEAFF	TGTGCCAGCAGCAAAGCGGACAGGGCGGTCGCTGAAGCTTTCTTT
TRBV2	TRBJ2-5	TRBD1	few	CARGGGQTQYF	TGTGCCAGAGGGGGCGGACAGACCCAGTACTTC
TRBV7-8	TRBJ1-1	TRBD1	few	CASSPFGTGGTEAFF	TGTGCCAGCAGCCCTTTCGGGACAGGGGGAACTGAAGCTTTCTTT
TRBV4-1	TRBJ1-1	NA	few	CASSQEWGGRLAFF	TGCGCCAGCAGCCAAGAGTGGGGGGGGAGGCTCGCTTTCTTT
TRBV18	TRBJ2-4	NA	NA	CARTGPLQYF	TGTGCCAGAACCGGGCCCCTTCAGTACTTC
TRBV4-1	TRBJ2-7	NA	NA	CASRAIGAGREQYF	TGCGCCAGCAGAGCGATAGGGGCAGGACGCGAGCAGTACTTC
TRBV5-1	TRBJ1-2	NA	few	CASSPGRSTQNYGYTF	TGCGCCAGCAGCCCAGGGCGATCCACGCAGAACTATGGCTACACCTTC
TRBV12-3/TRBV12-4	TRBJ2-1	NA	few	CASSSQGFYNEQFF	TGTGCCAGCAGTTCGCAGGGGTTTTACAATGAGCAGTTCTTC
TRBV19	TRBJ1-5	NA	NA	CASSIRDINQPQHF	TGTGCCAGTAGTATCCGGGACATTAATCAGCCCCAGCATTTT
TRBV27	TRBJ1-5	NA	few	CASSSANRIQPQHF	TGTGCCAGCAGTTCCGCGAACCGGATCCAGCCCCAGCATTTT
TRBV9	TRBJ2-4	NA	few	CASSGGVFYGNIQYF	TGTGCCAGCAGCGGGGGGGTATTTTATGGAAACATTCAGTACTTC
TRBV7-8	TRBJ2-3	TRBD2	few	CASSLALAGNTDTQYF	TGTGCCAGCAGCTTAGCTCTAGCGGGTAACACAGATACGCAGTATTTT
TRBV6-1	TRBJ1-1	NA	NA	CASHYGRAMNTEAFF	TGTGCCAGCCATTACGGACGGGCTATGAACACTGAAGCTTTCTTT
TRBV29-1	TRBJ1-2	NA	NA	CSVEVGPYGYTF	TGCAGCGTTGAGGTCGGACCGTATGGCTACACCTTC
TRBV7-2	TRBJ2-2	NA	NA	CASSLQLNTGELFF	TGTGCCAGCAGCCTTCAGCTGAACACCGGGGAGCTGTTTTTT
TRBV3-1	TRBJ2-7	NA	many	CASSQDPPDGHYEQYF	TGTGCCAGCAGCCAAGATCCTCCGGACGGACACTACGAGCAGTACTTC
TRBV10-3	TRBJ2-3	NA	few	CAISDFGTGGLTDTQYF	TGTGCCATCAGTGATTTCGGGACCGGAGGACTCACAGATACGCAGTATTTT
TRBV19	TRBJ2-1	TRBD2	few	CASRQLAGEYNEQFF	TGTGCCAGTAGACAACTAGCGGGGGAGTACAATGAGCAGTTCTTC
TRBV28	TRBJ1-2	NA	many	CASSFEGENYGYTF	TGTGCCAGCAGTTTTGAGGGCGAGAACTATGGCTACACCTTC
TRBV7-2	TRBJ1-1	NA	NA	CASSLGRRTEAFF	TGTGCCAGCAGCTTAGGTCGTCGCACTGAAGCTTTCTTT
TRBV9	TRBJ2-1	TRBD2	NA	CASSVEAGEYNEQFF	TGTGCCAGCAGCGTAGAAGCGGGAGAGTACAATGAGCAGTTCTTC
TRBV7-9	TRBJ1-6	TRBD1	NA	CASSPPSGQGAVFSPLHF	TGTGCCAGCAGCCCACCCTCAGGACAGGGGGCGGTCTTTTCACCCCTCCACTTT
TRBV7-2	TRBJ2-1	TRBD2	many	CASRGSSGSYNEQFF	TGTGCCAGCAGGGGATCTAGCGGGAGCTACAATGAGCAGTTCTTC
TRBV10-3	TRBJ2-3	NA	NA	CAIGLSGSTDTQYF	TGTGCCATCGGGTTGTCGGGCAGCACAGATACGCAGTATTTT
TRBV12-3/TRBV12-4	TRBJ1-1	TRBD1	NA	CAMRTGPTEAFF	TGTGCCATGCGGACAGGGCCCACTGAAGCTTTCTTT
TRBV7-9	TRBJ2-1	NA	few	CASSLAQQGRNNEQFF	TGTGCCAGCAGCTTAGCGCAGCAGGGGCGAAACAATGAGCAGTTCTTC
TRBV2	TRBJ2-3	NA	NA	CASKPVAGADTQYF	TGTGCCAGCAAGCCCGTAGCAGGGGCAGATACGCAGTATTTT
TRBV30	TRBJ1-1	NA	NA	CACADGGTEAFF	TGTGCCTGCGCGGACGGTGGGACTGAAGCTTTCTTT
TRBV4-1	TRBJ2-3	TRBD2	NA	CASSQEAGGASSADTQYF	TGCGCCAGCAGCCAAGAGGCCGGGGGGGCTTCTTCGGCAGATACGCAGTATTTT
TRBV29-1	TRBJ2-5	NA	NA	CSATGGQGWETQYF	TGCAGCGCCACGGGAGGACAGGGATGGGAGACCCAGTACTTC